This T cell receptor (beta chain) was retrieved from a study of cytomegalovirus exposure and HLA in healthy donors. Whole-study findings and limits: It was approximately 160 TCR beta chains that were listed as cytomegalovirus-associated.

On this clone: Its antigen is still unknown.

The CDR3 runs 13 residues. The V end lost 5 bases, the J end lost 5 bases, and 13 bases lay between the germline ends. Germline V gives CDR1 SNHLY, CDR2 FYNNEI. In the PCR, 60 Vbeta and 13 Jbeta primers were used. TCRdb keeps only in-frame clones here, not all; method: immunoSEQ multiplex PCR. Altogether 250,000 to 350,000 clones are present, approximately 90% being singletons, with the ten largest covering roughly 4%. This chain connects TRBV2 to TRBJ2-7; no reliable D call. The clonotype was recovered from a man aged 40-50 years in good health and CMV-seropositive. Specimen: PBMCs. CDR3 amino acids: CASSSRGADEQYF. As DNA, the CDR3 is TGTGCCAGCAGTTCCCGAGGAGCAGACGAGCAGTACTTC.